This T cell receptor (beta chain) stems from a study of blood T cells in healthy people across ages. Primed by a sample-barcoded 5' primer and a J-beta primer mix, a second PCR proceeded for roughly 7 to 11 cycles. One entry per CDR3 protein, called by TCRdb with MiXCR from the 5' RACE reads. The sample includes about 1.6 million distinct CDR3 sequences, 30% to 40% of them seen just once. This TCR was sampled from a woman between 25 and 40 years old in good health. The specimen was blood.

CDR3 residues: CASSQVAQGTQYF. The CDR3 DNA sequence: TGTGCCAGCAGCCAAGTTGCGCAAGGTACGCAGTATTTT. V usage is TRBV3-1 and J usage is TRBJ2-3, with no clear D. The CDR3 is made up of 13 amino acids. The germline V gene encodes CDR1 LGHDT and CDR2 YNNKEL (reference sequence). V was trimmed by 1 base and J by 8 bases, leaving 10 bases between them.